This TCR beta chain appears in the sequencing data of a study of cytomegalovirus exposure and HLA in healthy donors. Study details: Around 180 million T cells yielded approximately 100 million unique TCR beta sequences, as an earlier analysis found.

This CDR3 comprises 13 residues. CDR1 is SGHTA, CDR2 FQGTGA, per germline. Trimming cost V 8 bases and J 0 bases, with 9 bases left between them. Amplification used 60 Vbeta primers and 13 Jbeta primers. Assay: immunoSEQ multiplex PCR; the TCRdb copy retains only in-frame clones and omits some. The repertoire holds about 120,000 clones, about 80% seen once, with about 30% in the top ten. The chain recombines TRBV7-3 with TRBJ2-3; D might be TRBD2 (5 bases). This TCR derives from a man in his 60s in good health and CMV-seropositive. Sequenced material: PBMCs. CDR3 nucleotides: TGTGCCAGCTCCAGGACTAGCACAGATACGCAGTATTTT. This translates into CASSRTSTDTQYF.